What follows describes a single T cell receptor beta chain. What this receptor recognizes is not known. Base quality data are lacking; no much larger clone is found one base away. Inclusive of the bounding cysteine and phenylalanine, the CDR3 is 13 residues long. The sequence is cut down to CDR3 DNA, 39 bases in frame from base 1. Looking up the germline V gene (reference sequence) yields CDR1 WNHNN and CDR2 SYGVQD. Between the V and J ends, shortened by 4 bases and 4 bases respectively, the junction contains 10 bases. The record originates from a study of early T cells in non-severe SARS-CoV-2 infection (dated by TCRdb to the early 2020s). About the investigation overall: Because TCR sequencing relied on bulk RNA taken from unsorted whole blood, pairing of alpha and beta chains was not possible. Overall study outcomes, separate from this receptor: VDJdb matching was skewed toward anti-spike CD8 responses and likely underestimated virus-specific expansions by missing private and CD4 specificities.

A case-control design nested within a healthcare worker cohort in London, UK, was used, with weekly nasopharyngeal swab PCR tests and blood sampling performed. Between 23 and 31 March 2020, the week of the UK lockdown, healthcare workers were enrolled and then followed up weekly for as long as 16 weeks. Receptor libraries were prepared by 5' RACE. TCRdb shows the sequencer as NextSeq 500. To correct for sequencing error and PCR bias, the TCR library protocol tagged individual cDNA molecules with unique molecular identifiers. Both TCR alpha and beta chains were sequenced, and tight co-correlation was observed between alpha and beta sequence abundances in each sample. Per the original workflow: Decombinator V4 was used to annotate the V gene, J gene and CDR3 of the TCR sequences. Expanded TCRs were defined as changing significantly between any two time points under a Poisson model with p below 0.0001. TCR abundances were normalised to the total number of TCRs sequenced per sample and expressed as counts per million. MAIT TCRs were defined by TRAV1-2 paired with TRAJ12, TRAJ20 or TRAJ33, and iNKT TCRs by TRAV10 paired with TRAJ18. A search of VDJdb, accessed on 1 November 2021, was run for TCRs annotated to CMV, EBV and SARS-CoV-2, with TCRs annotated for multiple antigens excluded. TCRdb trimmed public reads at Q25 via fastp, called clones via MiXCR and kept in-frame beta chains. Every entry covers one CDR3 protein and lists the most common genes and DNA from its rows. V and J calls and clone size were set by TCRdb, not the authors. In all, the sample holds 85,000 to 100,000 distinct CDR3 sequences, and 11% of those were seen once. 4.7% of the sample comes from the top ten.

This clonotype was obtained from an adult who was a healthcare worker with PCR-confirmed SARS-CoV-2 infection or an uninfected control (not recorded which). The chain is encoded by TRBV10-1 joined to TRBJ2-5; the D gene is perhaps TRBD2, from 6 matching bases. The input for sequencing was whole blood, taken at baseline. The CDR3 region has the sequence CASSGRDRETQYF. The bases read TGCGCCAGCAGTGGGAGGGACCGAGAGACCCAGTACTTC.